This T cell receptor beta chain is drawn from a study of blood T cell repertoires in COVID-19. As for the study in general: In each case, the material was cDNA or gDNA derived from T cells, B-cell-depleted T cells, or PBMCs.

The cohort comprised adults aged about 18 to 100 years residing in 20 to 30 US areas. Original processing methods: Researchers report that nucleated cell counts were estimated from reference gene primer amplification. Using immunoSEQ multiplex PCR, the repertoire was profiled, and TCRdb retains in-frame clones only, with some absent. V and J calls and clone size are given by that table; D and trimming were obtained from the DNA. The top ten hold approximately 14% of the sample, which has about 220,000 clones, about 86% seen once. The V segment lost 5 bases and the J segment 1 base; nucleotides outside the gene matches: 3. The germline V gene has CDR1 SEHNR and CDR2 FQNEAQ (reference sequence). The CDR3 loop spans 14 amino acids.

The material sequenced was PBMCs or T cells enriched from blood (not recorded which). The rearrangement joins TRBV7-9 to TRBJ1-1, with 8 bases that match TRBD1. This sequence originates from a woman aged 45-59 years with acute COVID-19. The CDR3 DNA sequence: TGTGCCAGCAGCGCCACAGGGGGGAACACTGAAGCTTTCTTT. This codes for CASSATGGNTEAFF.